This T cell receptor (beta chain) was retrieved from a study of blood T cell repertoires in COVID-19. Study-wide background: Sites across the United States, Italy and Spain contributed samples from acute and convalescent COVID-19. In each case, the material was cDNA or gDNA derived from T cells, B-cell-depleted T cells, or PBMCs.

Original methodology: Reference gene primer amplification in the assay estimated nucleated cell counts. Measured with immunoSEQ multiplex PCR; TCRdb has only the in-frame clones, and not every one. That table supplies the V and J calls and clone size; D and trimming were determined from the DNA. The sample holds fewer than 80,000 clones; about nine tenths are singletons and the top ten take around 6%. CDR3 length equals 13 residues. The rearrangement uses TRBV21-1 and TRBJ2-7; TRBD2 is the table's D call and was not checked against the DNA. TRBV21-1 is labeled a pseudogene. This sequence originates from a human donor in a cohort sampled during active COVID-19. The sequencing sample was made of peripheral blood. The CDR3 region has the DNA TGTGCCCCCTCCAGCGGGAGGCACTACGAGCAGTACTTC. Its protein product is CAPSSGRHYEQYF.